A selection of T cell receptor beta chains follows, all from one sample in a study of post-analysis software for immune sequencing data. TCRdb reprocessed the PCR reads via MiXCR and lists one record per CDR3 protein. The table has 550,000 to 700,000 distinct CDR3 sequences, roughly 46% seen once. Sequenced sample: blood. The source of these receptors is a girl aged 10-17 years with multiple sclerosis. Each CDR3 is given with its conserved first and last residue. A D gene is named only where the DNA matches it firmly. Clone size is not always given. Where it is, it says once, few, many or a class for expanded clones.

V gene: TRBV24-1; clone size: -; D gene: -; J gene: TRBJ2-1; CDR3 protein: CATSDGPNYAPYNEQFF; CDR3 DNA: TGTGCCACCAGTGATGGACCTAACTACGCGCCCTACAATGAGCAGTTCTTC
V gene: TRBV7-7; clone size: -; D gene: -; J gene: TRBJ2-2; CDR3 protein: CASKQAGELFF; CDR3 DNA: TGTGCTAGTAAGCAGGCCGGGGAGCTGTTTTTT
V gene: TRBV9; clone size: -; D gene: TRBD1; J gene: TRBJ2-5; CDR3 protein: CASSTTGQGAETQYF; CDR3 DNA: TGTGCCAGCAGCACGACGGGACAGGGGGCGGAGACCCAGTACTTC
V gene: TRBV10-3; clone size: few; D gene: -; J gene: TRBJ2-1; CDR3 protein: CAITANNEQFF; CDR3 DNA: TGTGCCATCACGGCGAACAATGAGCAGTTCTTC
V gene: TRBV3-1; clone size: -; D gene: -; J gene: TRBJ1-5; CDR3 protein: CASSPDGDQPQHF; CDR3 DNA: TGTGCCAGCAGCCCTGACGGGGATCAGCCCCAGCATTTT
V gene: TRBV13; clone size: -; D gene: -; J gene: TRBJ2-3; CDR3 protein: CASSSRRSDTQYF; CDR3 DNA: TGTGCCAGCAGCTCCCGTCGGTCGGATACGCAGTATTTT
V gene: TRBV7-6; clone size: few; D gene: -; J gene: TRBJ2-3; CDR3 protein: CASSASRTGGTDTQYF; CDR3 DNA: TGTGCCAGCAGCGCAAGCAGAACCGGCGGCACAGATACGCAGTATTTT
V gene: TRBV3-1; clone size: -; D gene: TRBD2; J gene: TRBJ2-7; CDR3 protein: CASSQELGGRSYEQYF; CDR3 DNA: TGTGCCAGCAGCCAAGAATTAGGCGGGAGAAGCTACGAGCAGTACTTC
V gene: TRBV12-3/TRBV12-4; clone size: -; D gene: TRBD2; J gene: TRBJ2-5; CDR3 protein: CASAAGDTRETQYF; CDR3 DNA: TGTGCCAGCGCAGCGGGAGATACCCGGGAGACCCAGTACTTC
V gene: TRBV6-2/TRBV6-3; clone size: -; D gene: -; J gene: TRBJ2-1; CDR3 protein: CASTNYDEQFF; CDR3 DNA: TGTGCCAGCACCAACTATGATGAGCAGTTCTTC
V gene: TRBV5-1; clone size: -; D gene: -; J gene: TRBJ2-3; CDR3 protein: CASSLVSAIPDTQYF; CDR3 DNA: TGCGCCAGCAGCTTGGTTAGCGCCATACCAGATACGCAGTATTTT
V gene: TRBV7-7; clone size: -; D gene: TRBD2; J gene: TRBJ2-5; CDR3 protein: CASSLREGEDYETQYF; CDR3 DNA: TGTGCTAGCAGCTTAAGGGAGGGAGAGGATTACGAGACCCAGTACTTC
V gene: TRBV5-1; clone size: -; D gene: TRBD2; J gene: TRBJ2-1; CDR3 protein: CASSSELLAGGDNEQFF; CDR3 DNA: TGCGCCAGCAGCTCTGAATTACTAGCGGGAGGCGACAATGAGCAGTTCTTC
V gene: TRBV5-4; clone size: few; D gene: -; J gene: TRBJ2-7; CDR3 protein: CASGKPGTPSYEQYF; CDR3 DNA: TGTGCCAGCGGAAAGCCCGGGACTCCCTCCTACGAGCAGTACTTC
V gene: TRBV24-1; clone size: few; D gene: TRBD1; J gene: TRBJ2-5; CDR3 protein: CATSDWGQGAQETQYF; CDR3 DNA: TGTGCCACCAGTGATTGGGGACAGGGAGCCCAAGAGACCCAGTACTTC
V gene: TRBV10-3; clone size: -; D gene: -; J gene: TRBJ2-3; CDR3 protein: CAISDPGSGADTQYF; CDR3 DNA: TGTGCCATCAGTGATCCAGGTTCGGGAGCAGATACGCAGTATTTT
V gene: TRBV10-3; clone size: once; D gene: -; J gene: TRBJ2-5; CDR3 protein: CATELDGRRGTQYF; CDR3 DNA: TGTGCCACCGAACTCGACGGGCGTAGAGGGACCCAGTACTTC
V gene: TRBV12-3/TRBV12-4; clone size: -; D gene: TRBD2; J gene: TRBJ2-1; CDR3 protein: CASSSLAGGPNEQFF; CDR3 DNA: TGTGCCAGCAGTTCCCTAGCGGGGGGGCCTAATGAGCAGTTCTTC
V gene: TRBV7-9; clone size: -; D gene: -; J gene: TRBJ2-1; CDR3 protein: CASSQSSEQFF; CDR3 DNA: TGTGCCAGCAGCCAAAGTAGTGAGCAGTTCTTC
V gene: TRBV4-2; clone size: few; D gene: TRBD2; J gene: TRBJ2-1; CDR3 protein: CASSQNPGLDNEQFF; CDR3 DNA: TGTGCCAGCAGCCAAAACCCGGGACTAGACAATGAGCAGTTCTTC
V gene: TRBV28; clone size: few; D gene: -; J gene: TRBJ2-5; CDR3 protein: CASSPGGAGETQYF; CDR3 DNA: TGTGCCAGCAGTCCAGGGGGGGCAGGCGAGACCCAGTACTTC
V gene: TRBV20-1; clone size: -; D gene: -; J gene: TRBJ1-1; CDR3 protein: CSARVGHPNTEAFF; CDR3 DNA: TGCAGTGCTAGAGTAGGACACCCGAACACTGAAGCTTTCTTT
V gene: TRBV5-5; clone size: -; D gene: TRBD1; J gene: TRBJ2-2; CDR3 protein: CASSLGTGGAVGELFF; CDR3 DNA: TGTGCCAGCAGCTTGGGGACAGGGGGCGCGGTCGGGGAGCTGTTTTTT
V gene: TRBV6-5; clone size: -; D gene: -; J gene: TRBJ1-6; CDR3 protein: CASSPVGAVLPLHF; CDR3 DNA: TGTGCCAGCAGCCCGGTGGGTGCAGTGTTACCCCTCCACTTT
V gene: TRBV5-1; clone size: -; D gene: -; J gene: TRBJ2-7; CDR3 protein: CASSDSRVPIGTYEQYF; CDR3 DNA: TGCGCCAGCAGCGACTCCCGGGTCCCAATAGGTACCTACGAGCAGTACTTC
V gene: TRBV6-6; clone size: -; D gene: -; J gene: TRBJ2-5; CDR3 protein: CASRWLRVQETQYF; CDR3 DNA: TGTGCCAGCAGGTGGTTGAGGGTCCAAGAGACCCAGTACTTC
V gene: TRBV7-2; clone size: once; D gene: -; J gene: TRBJ2-5; CDR3 protein: CASSSSPQETRYF; CDR3 DNA: TGTGCCAGCAGCTCCAGCCCCCAAGAGACCCGGTACTTC
V gene: TRBV5-1; clone size: -; D gene: -; J gene: TRBJ2-7; CDR3 protein: CASSSASSPYEQYF; CDR3 DNA: TGCGCCAGCAGCTCGGCCAGCTCCCCCTACGAGCAGTACTTC
V gene: TRBV20-1; clone size: -; D gene: TRBD1; J gene: TRBJ1-5; CDR3 protein: CSARGASNQPQHF; CDR3 DNA: TGCAGTGCCAGGGGGGCAAGCAATCAGCCCCAGCATTTT
V gene: TRBV12-3/TRBV12-4; clone size: few; D gene: -; J gene: TRBJ2-1; CDR3 protein: CASSFWGNEQFF; CDR3 DNA: TGTGCCAGCAGTTTCTGGGGAAATGAGCAGTTCTTC
V gene: TRBV2; clone size: -; D gene: -; J gene: TRBJ2-7; CDR3 protein: CASSDLNRSYEQYF; CDR3 DNA: TGTGCCAGCAGTGATCTGAACAGGTCCTACGAGCAGTACTTC
V gene: TRBV7-2; clone size: few; D gene: -; J gene: TRBJ2-7; CDR3 protein: CASSLFLGEQYF; CDR3 DNA: TGTGCCAGCAGCTTATTCCTGGGAGAGCAGTACTTC
V gene: TRBV7-2; clone size: -; D gene: TRBD2; J gene: TRBJ2-2; CDR3 protein: CASSLEDLAGRLPGELFF; CDR3 DNA: TGTGCCAGCAGCTTAGAAGACCTAGCGGGGAGACTCCCCGGGGAGCTGTTTTTT
V gene: TRBV9; clone size: few; D gene: -; J gene: TRBJ1-2; CDR3 protein: CASKVGYTF; CDR3 DNA: TGTGCCAGCAAGGTGGGCTACACCTTC
V gene: TRBV7-9; clone size: -; D gene: -; J gene: TRBJ1-1; CDR3 protein: CASSLRQDTEAFF; CDR3 DNA: TGTGCCAGCAGCTTACGGCAGGACACTGAAGCTTTCTTT
V gene: TRBV6-5; clone size: -; D gene: -; J gene: TRBJ2-7; CDR3 protein: CASSPGGQGYEQYF; CDR3 DNA: TGTGCCAGCAGCCCCGGTGGCCAGGGCTACGAGCAGTACTTC
V gene: TRBV6-5; clone size: -; D gene: -; J gene: TRBJ2-5; CDR3 protein: CASSYSSRGTQYF; CDR3 DNA: TGTGCCAGCAGTTACTCGAGTAGGGGGACCCAGTACTTC
V gene: TRBV5-1; clone size: once; D gene: -; J gene: TRBJ2-1; CDR3 protein: CASSLEARRSYSEQFF; CDR3 DNA: TGCGCCAGCAGCTTGGAGGCTCGACGCTCCTACAGTGAGCAGTTCTTC
V gene: TRBV4-2; clone size: -; D gene: -; J gene: TRBJ2-3; CDR3 protein: CASSPDVQGRSTDTQYF; CDR3 DNA: TGTGCCAGCAGCCCGGACGTCCAGGGGCGCAGCACAGATACGCAGTATTTT
V gene: TRBV7-3; clone size: -; D gene: TRBD2; J gene: TRBJ2-1; CDR3 protein: CASSLTSTSGGVDSYNEQFF; CDR3 DNA: TGTGCCAGCAGCTTAACCTCGACTAGCGGGGGGGTCGACTCCTACAATGAGCAGTTCTTC
V gene: TRBV5-1; clone size: -; D gene: TRBD2; J gene: TRBJ2-1; CDR3 protein: CASSLKRERRNEQFF; CDR3 DNA: TGCGCCAGCAGCTTAAAGCGGGAGCGCAGGAATGAGCAGTTCTTC
V gene: TRBV7-8; clone size: few; D gene: -; J gene: TRBJ1-2; CDR3 protein: CASSSHREAGYTF; CDR3 DNA: TGTGCCAGCAGCTCCCACAGGGAAGCTGGCTACACCTTC
V gene: TRBV6-5; clone size: many; D gene: -; J gene: TRBJ1-5; CDR3 protein: CASSPRDSNQPQHF; CDR3 DNA: TGTGCCAGCAGTCCCCGGGACAGCAATCAGCCCCAGCATTTT
V gene: TRBV11-2; clone size: -; D gene: -; J gene: TRBJ2-1; CDR3 protein: CASSPGRSAYNEQFF; CDR3 DNA: TGTGCCAGCAGCCCAGGGCGGTCCGCCTACAATGAGCAGTTCTTC
V gene: TRBV7-2; clone size: -; D gene: -; J gene: TRBJ2-7; CDR3 protein: CASSVPHRDEQYF; CDR3 DNA: TGTGCCAGCAGCGTTCCTCACAGGGACGAGCAGTACTTC
V gene: TRBV20-1; clone size: -; D gene: -; J gene: TRBJ2-1; CDR3 protein: CSASIWHEQFF; CDR3 DNA: TGCAGTGCTTCCATATGGCATGAGCAGTTCTTC
V gene: TRBV5-6; clone size: -; D gene: TRBD1; J gene: TRBJ1-4; CDR3 protein: CASSGSQGPEKLFF; CDR3 DNA: TGTGCCAGCAGCGGATCACAGGGGCCGGAAAAACTGTTTTTT
V gene: TRBV11-1; clone size: few; D gene: -; J gene: TRBJ2-6; CDR3 protein: CASSLAYRAGANVLTF; CDR3 DNA: TGTGCCAGCAGCTTAGCGTACAGGGCCGGGGCCAACGTCCTGACTTTC
V gene: TRBV20-1; clone size: -; D gene: TRBD2; J gene: TRBJ2-3; CDR3 protein: CSASSLTSGVVDTQYF; CDR3 DNA: TGCAGTGCTAGTTCACTGACTAGCGGGGTGGTAGATACGCAGTATTTT
V gene: TRBV6-5; clone size: few; D gene: -; J gene: TRBJ2-7; CDR3 protein: CASSRSVGTLDEQYF; CDR3 DNA: TGTGCCAGCAGCCGGTCTGTCGGGACTCTGGACGAGCAGTACTTC
V gene: TRBV20-1; clone size: few; D gene: TRBD2; J gene: TRBJ2-5; CDR3 protein: CSAGRLAGQETQYF; CDR3 DNA: TGCAGTGCTGGGAGACTAGCGGGGCAAGAGACCCAGTACTTC
V gene: TRBV5-5; clone size: -; D gene: TRBD1; J gene: TRBJ2-1; CDR3 protein: CASSQPDRGPGEQFF; CDR3 DNA: TGTGCCAGCAGCCAACCGGACAGGGGGCCGGGTGAGCAGTTCTTC
V gene: TRBV15; clone size: few; D gene: -; J gene: TRBJ1-2; CDR3 protein: CATRKSKTKYMGTNYGYTF; CDR3 DNA: TGTGCCACCAGAAAGAGTAAGACGAAATATATGGGTACTAACTATGGCTACACCTTC
V gene: TRBV12-3/TRBV12-4; clone size: -; D gene: -; J gene: TRBJ2-3; CDR3 protein: CASSLAIGTDTQYF; CDR3 DNA: TGTGCCAGCAGTTTAGCAATAGGCACAGATACGCAGTATTTT
V gene: TRBV5-5; clone size: few; D gene: TRBD1; J gene: TRBJ2-3; CDR3 protein: CASRLGGQGVTDTQYF; CDR3 DNA: TGTGCCAGCAGACTGGGGGGACAGGGGGTAACAGATACGCAGTATTTT